The clone carrying this T cell receptor (beta chain) was found a few times. This sample was included in a study of blood T cell repertoires in COVID-19. Study-level background: PBMCs, B-cell-depleted T cells, or T cells provided the cDNA or gDNA that made up the material.

The CDR3 runs to 20 residues. In the authors' methods: Counts of nucleated cells, estimated from reference gene primer amplification, were obtained. Measured with immunoSEQ multiplex PCR; TCRdb has only the in-frame clones, and not every one. Clone size and V and J calls were adopted from that table, with D and trimming inferred from the DNA. The sample yields 60,000 to 90,000 clones, roughly 80% seen once. The source material was peripheral blood. The sequence derives from a man aged 55 to 69 with acute or convalescent COVID-19. The rearrangement uses TRBV1 and TRBJ2-7; the table's D call of TRBD2 was not tested on the DNA. TRBV1 is marked as a pseudogene. CDR3 bases: TGCACCAGCAGCCAGTTAGGGGTACTAGCGGGAGCGTCCGGTGGCTCCGAGCAGTACTTC. Encoded protein: CTSSQLGVLAGASGGSEQYF.